The source of this T cell receptor (beta chain) is a study of T cell responses to AZD1222 COVID-19 vaccine. There are 16 residues in the CDR3. CDR1 is LGHNA, CDR2 YSLEER, per germline. Points on this clone: Its antigen is as yet unknown. Sequence at one end of the junction differs from germline and may be a read error.

Produced via immunoSEQ multiplex PCR; TCRdb's table is partial and in-frame only. In the table there are some 170,000 clones, about 88% of which are singletons. Whole-study results and caveats: Baseline seropositives among AZD1222 recipients totaled only five or six. Spike-spanning, vaccine-associated CD4 TCRs were dominant at 160-218 and 743-854.

This sequence originates from an adult in good health. The chain couples TRBV4-3 to TRBJ1-1; D perhaps matches TRBD1 (5 bases). The sequences come from peripheral blood, collected on day 0 of AZD1222 vaccination. The CDR3: CASSQDIGARNPEAFF. In nucleotides, the CDR3 is TGCGCCAGCAGCCAAGATATCGGGGCGCGGAACCCTGAAGCTTTCTTT.